The 10 T cell receptor beta chains in this list originate from one sample, sequenced in a study of blood T cell repertoires in COVID-19. Produced via immunoSEQ multiplex PCR; TCRdb's table is partial and in-frame only. The data contain a few hundred thousand clones, 87% of them singletons. The sample was PBMCs or T cells enriched from blood (not recorded which). Every receptor here comes from a man aged 18 to 35 with acute COVID-19.

CDR3 sequence reads: CASSFSSSGYEQYF. The CDR3 DNA sequence: TGCGCCAGCAGTTTCTCCTCTAGTGGGTACGAGCAGTACTTC. This chain joins TRBV10-2 and TRBJ2-7; no reliable D call. V shed 5 bases and J shed 4 bases, with 15 bases lying between them. CDR1 is WSHSY, CDR2 SAAADI, per germline. This CDR3 is built from 14 residues.

V is TRBV7-8 and J is TRBJ2-2; 8 positions match TRBD2. The CDR3 has 20 residues. The J segment lost 3 bases and the V segment lost 5 bases, leaving 20 bases of the junction unmatched. Germline V CDR1 and CDR2: SGHVS, FQNEAQ. CDR3 sequence (DNA): TGTGCCAGCAGCCTATCTATCCTCAAGAGGAAGCGGGAGTACACCGGGGAGCTGTTTTTT. As protein: CASSLSILKRKREYTGELFF.

This chain connects TRBV11-3 to TRBJ1-1, with 8 nucleotides matching TRBD1. The CDR3 has 14 residues. V lost 5 bases and J lost 1; bases outside the gene matches: 3. CDR1 SGHNT and CDR2 YENEEA come from the germline V gene. The CDR3 spells CASSLGTGNTEAFF. In DNA form, the CDR3 reads TGTGCCAGCAGCCTAGGGACAGGGAACACTGAAGCTTTCTTT. Together with reference TRBV11-3 and TRBJ1-1, the CDR3 gives the full variable domain: EAGVVQSPRYKIIEKKQPVAFWCNPISGHNTLYWYLQNLGQGPELLIRYENEEAVDDSQLPKDRFSAERLKGVDSTLKIQPAELGDSAVYLCASSLGTGNTEAFFGQGTRLTVV.

This clone was detected a few times. The chain carries TRBV6-5 and TRBJ2-2; tentatively, D is TRBD1 (5 bases). Germline loops: CDR1 MNHEY, CDR2 SVGAGI. V was cut by 2 bases and J by 0 bases, with 7 bases left in between. CDR3 length equals 15 residues. The CDR3 sequence: CASSYAGTNTGELFF. As DNA, the CDR3 is TGTGCCAGCAGTTACGCAGGGACGAACACCGGGGAGCTGTTTTTT.

V usage is TRBV24-1 and J usage is TRBJ2-2; 13 nucleotides match TRBD2. The CDR3 has 18 residues. Germline trimming cut 4 bases from V and 7 bases from J; bases unmatched to any gene: 11. CDR1 and CDR2 from the germline V gene are KGHDR and SFDVKD. The CDR3 reads CATSEETSGRSLGGELFF. Written as DNA, the CDR3 is TGTGCCACCAGTGAGGAGACTAGCGGGAGGTCCCTGGGCGGGGAGCTGTTTTTT.

There are a few counts of this clone. The chain employs TRBV19 and TRBJ1-5, with D perhaps TRBD1 (5 bases). There are 14 residues in the CDR3. Germline V gene sequence: CDR1 LNHDA, CDR2 SQIVND (reference sequence). V lost 6 bases and J 2 bases, leaving 11 bases between the germline ends. The CDR3, as DNA: TGTGCCAGTAGGCCCCCGACAGGCAATCAGCCCCAGCATTTT. Translating gives CASRPPTGNQPQHF.

This chain uses TRBV7-8 with TRBJ1-5; possible D gene TRBD1, 6 bases. Trimming took off 4 bases at V and 6 bases at J, with 16 bases between the two ends. The germline V gene has CDR1 SGHVS and CDR2 FQNEAQ. This CDR3 is built from 15 residues. The CDR3 bases are TGTGCCAGCAGCTCATTGGACAGTTTCGGTCAGCCCCAGCATTTT. Protein product: CASSSLDSFGQPQHF.

This clone is a singleton in its sample. This same CDR3 is encoded by further DNA sequences in the sample. CDR3 amino acids: CASSISGDTEAFF. CDR3 in DNA: TGTGCCAGTAGTATATCGGGGGACACTGAAGCTTTCTTT. The chain recombines TRBV19 with TRBJ1-1; weak D call: TRBD1 (5 bases). The CDR3 totals 13 residues. In germline, CDR1 is LNHDA, CDR2 SQIVND (reference sequence). V dropped 2 bases and J dropped 3 bases, with 7 bases sitting between them.

The chain has TRBV7-2 and TRBJ2-3; 10 positions match TRBD2. The V gene's germline CDR1 is SGHTA and CDR2 FQGNSA. V trimming: 1 base; J trimming: 4 bases; junction bases outside the gene matches: 2. This CDR3 contains 15 residues. As DNA, the CDR3 is TGTGCCAGCAGCTTAGTTCTAGCGGGAGCAGATACGCAGTATTTT. As protein: CASSLVLAGADTQYF.

This chain uses TRBV25-1 with TRBJ2-7; 7 nucleotides match TRBD1. This CDR3 has 14 residues. Germline values: CDR1 MGHDK, CDR2 SYGVNS. J gave up 1 base and V 6 bases, and 6 bases lay outside the gene matches. The CDR3 region is CASRMTGLSYEQYF. The CDR3, as DNA: TGTGCCAGCAGGATGACAGGGTTGTCCTACGAGCAGTACTTC.